The rows below give T cell receptor beta chains drawn from one sample of a study of human T cells and chemical hapten exposure. One entry per CDR3 protein results from TCRdb running MiXCR on the RACE reads. The sample has about 81,000 distinct CDR3 sequences; 6% to 9% are singletons. The sequenced sample was whole blood, obtained in connection with sensitization to the hapten diphenylcyclopropenone (DPC). The receptors come from a woman aged 30 to 39 with alopecia areata. Some clones in this sample may be carry-over from other donors' samples. The CDR3 runs from the conserved cysteine through the conserved F or W. D genes are given only for firm matches. Clone size, where shown, is once, few, many, or a class for clones that have expanded.

size | J | D | V | CDR3 | DNA
many | TRBJ1-5 | NA | TRBV7-2 | CASSRESNQPQHF | TGTGCCAGCAGCCGTGAGAGCAATCAGCCCCAGCATTTT
many | TRBJ2-3 | NA | TRBV27 | CASSRISDTQYF | TGTGCCAGCAGTAGAATCTCAGATACGCAGTATTTT
many | TRBJ2-3 | TRBD1 | TRBV20-1 | CSARDPGGGTDTQYF | TGCAGTGCTAGAGATCCAGGGGGAGGCACAGATACGCAGTATTTT
few | TRBJ1-1 | NA | TRBV20-1 | CSARVGGPGTEAFF | TGCAGTGCTAGAGTCGGGGGGCCGGGTACTGAAGCTTTCTTT
many | TRBJ2-1 | TRBD2 | TRBV20-1 | CSARDPRAGGEQFF | TGCAGTGCTAGAGATCCTCGAGCGGGGGGTGAGCAGTTCTTC
many | TRBJ2-3 | NA | TRBV6-6 | CASSYPGLAGTDTQYF | TGTGCCAGCAGTTATCCAGGCCTAGCCGGCACAGATACGCAGTATTTT
NA | TRBJ1-6 | NA | TRBV20-1 | CSALLPRGSLNNSPLHF | TGCAGTGCCCTCCTGCCCAGAGGGTCCCTCAATAATTCACCCCTCCACTTT
many | TRBJ2-1 | NA | TRBV6-6 | CASTPSPNEQFF | TGTGCCAGCACCCCCTCCCCAAATGAGCAGTTCTTC
many | TRBJ1-3 | NA | TRBV9 | CASSASTGSGNTIYF | TGTGCCAGCAGCGCGTCGACAGGCTCTGGAAACACCATATATTTT
few | TRBJ1-1 | TRBD1 | TRBV7-6 | CASSRGRGGEAFF | TGTGCCAGCAGTAGGGGGCGAGGGGGTGAAGCTTTCTTT
many | TRBJ1-2 | NA | TRBV12-3/TRBV12-4 | CASSREGYTF | TGTGCCAGCAGTCGGGAGGGCTACACCTTC
few | TRBJ2-5 | TRBD2 | TRBV7-6 | CASSLTSGGYQETQYF | TGTGCCAGCAGCTTGACTAGCGGGGGGTACCAAGAGACCCAGTACTTC
few | TRBJ1-1 | NA | TRBV5-1 | CASSPTPIERTEAFF | TGCGCCAGCAGCCCTACTCCGATCGAGCGCACTGAAGCTTTCTTT
many | TRBJ2-1 | TRBD1 | TRBV6-5 | CASSFGTGTYNEQFF | TGTGCCAGCAGTTTTGGGACAGGGACATACAATGAGCAGTTCTTC
many | TRBJ1-1 | NA | TRBV29-1 | CSVGGRTYNTEAFF | TGCAGCGTTGGAGGCCGGACATACAACACTGAAGCTTTCTTT
many | TRBJ1-1 | NA | TRBV7-3 | CASSLLHLNTEAFF | TGTGCCAGCAGCTTACTACACTTGAACACTGAAGCTTTCTTT
few | TRBJ2-7 | NA | TRBV10-3 | CAISESQLRGQYF | TGTGCCATCAGTGAGTCGCAGCTCCGCGGGCAGTACTTC
NA | TRBJ2-3 | NA | TRBV29-1 | CSVERPDTQYF | TGCAGCGTTGAGCGGCCAGATACGCAGTATTTT
many | TRBJ1-1 | NA | TRBV12-3/TRBV12-4 | CASRHRELWKAFF | TGTGCCAGCAGGCACAGGGAATTATGGAAAGCTTTCTTT
NA | TRBJ2-3 | TRBD2 | TRBV7-9 | CASSLPGTSPTDTQYF | TGTGCCAGCAGCCTACCCGGGACTAGCCCCACAGATACGCAGTATTTT
few | TRBJ2-3 | NA | TRBV9 | CASSVLGDIGTDTQYF | TGTGCCAGCAGCGTCCTGGGGGATATAGGCACAGATACGCAGTATTTT
many | TRBJ1-2 | TRBD1 | TRBV29-1 | CSTVGTGGYRGYTF | TGCAGCACAGTGGGGACAGGGGGCTATCGTGGCTACACCTTC
NA | TRBJ2-7 | NA | TRBV2 | CASTAGGGYEQYF | TGTGCCAGCACCGCCGGCGGTGGGTACGAGCAGTACTTC
many | TRBJ1-6 | TRBD1 | TRBV28 | CASSPNAGQGAYNSPLHF | TGTGCCAGCAGTCCCAACGCGGGACAGGGGGCTTATAATTCACCCCTCCACTTT
many | TRBJ2-3 | NA | TRBV5-1 | CASSYGGGGADTQYF | TGCGCCAGCAGCTACGGAGGGGGAGGCGCGGATACGCAGTATTTT
many | TRBJ1-1 | NA | TRBV6-1 | CASSQEGGATEAFF | TGTGCCAGCAGTCAAGAGGGGGGCGCGACTGAAGCTTTCTTT
few | TRBJ2-7 | NA | TRBV12-3/TRBV12-4 | CASGVGSYEQYF | TGTGCCAGCGGGGTGGGCTCCTACGAGCAGTACTTC
medium-sized | TRBJ1-5 | NA | TRBV6-2/TRBV6-3 | CASSEGQSSQPQHF | TGTGCCAGCAGTGAAGGACAAAGCAGTCAGCCCCAGCATTTT
few | TRBJ1-1 | NA | TRBV29-1 | CSVDGGRGNMNTEAFF | TGCAGCGTTGATGGGGGTCGGGGGAACATGAACACTGAAGCTTTCTTT
many | TRBJ2-3 | NA | TRBV30 | CAWRAQDRTDTQYF | TGTGCCTGGAGGGCTCAGGACCGCACAGATACGCAGTATTTT
NA | TRBJ1-3 | NA | TRBV6-1 | CASSEAWYRGPSGNTIYF | TGTGCCAGCAGTGAAGCATGGTATCGGGGACCCTCTGGAAACACCATATATTTT
many | TRBJ2-3 | NA | TRBV7-8 | CASSPRQEATDTQYF | TGTGCCAGCAGCCCAAGACAGGAAGCCACAGATACGCAGTATTTT
many | TRBJ2-7 | NA | TRBV5-1 | CASSFLLWAHSYEQYF | TGCGCCAGCAGCTTTCTTTTGTGGGCGCACTCCTACGAGCAGTACTTC
many | TRBJ1-2 | NA | TRBV30 | CAWSVGGFPPYGYTF | TGTGCCTGGAGTGTAGGGGGGTTTCCCCCCTACGGCTACACCTTC
many | TRBJ1-1 | NA | TRBV6-5 | CASSRAGGTEAFF | TGTGCCAGCAGCCGAGCGGGGGGCACTGAAGCTTTCTTT
many | TRBJ2-1 | NA | TRBV19 | CASTKGAGGNEQFF | TGTGCCAGTACCAAGGGGGCCGGGGGCAATGAGCAGTTCTTC
many | TRBJ2-3 | NA | TRBV2 | CASSQSTDTQYF | TGTGCCAGCAGTCAGAGCACAGATACGCAGTATTTT
few | TRBJ2-3 | NA | TRBV9 | CASSVDGGTSTDTQYF | TGTGCCAGCAGCGTAGATGGTGGGACTAGCACAGATACGCAGTATTTT
many | TRBJ2-3 | NA | TRBV20-1 | CSARTTDTQYF | TGCAGTGCTAGAACCACAGATACGCAGTATTTT
many | TRBJ2-3 | NA | TRBV29-1 | CSVVGRSTDTQYF | TGCAGCGTTGTGGGTCGAAGCACAGATACGCAGTATTTT
few | TRBJ1-4 | TRBD1 | TRBV30 | CAWSPGQLNEKLFF | TGTGCCTGGAGCCCGGGACAGCTTAATGAAAAACTGTTTTTT
many | TRBJ1-1 | TRBD1 | TRBV7-9 | CASRSRTGQGLLGAWNTEAFF | TGTGCCAGCCGCAGTAGGACTGGACAGGGGTTACTTGGAGCTTGGAACACTGAAGCTTTCTTT
many | TRBJ2-2 | NA | TRBV12-3/TRBV12-4 | CASSPDSSSNTGELFF | TGTGCCAGCAGCCCCGACAGTAGCTCGAACACCGGGGAGCTGTTTTTT
few | TRBJ1-1 | NA | TRBV27 | CASSSSVMTANTEAFF | TGTGCCAGCAGTTCCTCAGTTATGACAGCCAACACTGAAGCTTTCTTT
few | TRBJ1-3 | TRBD1 | TRBV4-2 | CASSQEGGHTNTIYF | TGTGCCAGCAGCCAAGAAGGGGGCCACACGAACACCATATATTTT
few | TRBJ2-3 | TRBD2 | TRBV5-1 | CASRRAGGSTDTQYF | TGCGCCAGCAGGAGAGCGGGGGGCAGCACAGATACGCAGTATTTT
many | TRBJ1-1 | NA | TRBV5-5 | CASSPQPASEAFF | TGTGCCAGCAGCCCCCAGCCGGCATCTGAAGCTTTCTTT
NA | TRBJ2-3 | TRBD1 | TRBV19 | CASSPGTGLSTDTQYF | TGTGCCAGTAGTCCCGGGACAGGGTTGAGCACAGATACGCAGTATTTT
few | TRBJ1-4 | NA | TRBV29-1 | CSAMKGHLSATNEKLFF | TGCAGCGCCATGAAGGGACACCTCTCTGCAACTAATGAAAAACTGTTTTTT